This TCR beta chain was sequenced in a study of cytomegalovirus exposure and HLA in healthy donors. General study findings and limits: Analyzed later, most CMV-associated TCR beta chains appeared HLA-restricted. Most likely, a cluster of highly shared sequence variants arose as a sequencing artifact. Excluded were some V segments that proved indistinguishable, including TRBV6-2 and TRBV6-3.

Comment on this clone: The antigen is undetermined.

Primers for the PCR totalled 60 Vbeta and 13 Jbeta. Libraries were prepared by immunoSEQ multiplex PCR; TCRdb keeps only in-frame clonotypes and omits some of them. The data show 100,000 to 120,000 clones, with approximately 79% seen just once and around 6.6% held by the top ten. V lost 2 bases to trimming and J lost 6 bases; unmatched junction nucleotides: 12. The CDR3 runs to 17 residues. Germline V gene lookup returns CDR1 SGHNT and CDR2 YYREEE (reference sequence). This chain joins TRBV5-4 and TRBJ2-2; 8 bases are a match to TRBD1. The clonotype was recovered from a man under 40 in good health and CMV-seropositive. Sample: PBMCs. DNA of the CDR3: TGTGCCAGCAGCTTCCTCCGGACAGGGTCGGATTCCGGGGAGCTGTTTTTT. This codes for CASSFLRTGSDSGELFF.